Below are 3 T cell receptor beta chains sequenced from a single sample in a study of radiotherapy plus CTLA-4 blockade in lung cancer. Profiled with immunoSEQ multiplex PCR; TCRdb holds only in-frame clones, not every one. The table lists tens of thousands of clones, around 80% of them singletons. Here the sequenced sample was peripheral blood, taken from a patient treated with radiotherapy plus ipilimumab. Receptor source: a human donor with non-small cell lung cancer who had a complete response to radiotherapy plus ipilimumab.

This clone was seen more than once but under ten times. The chain combines TRBV6-4 with TRBJ1-1; D is uncertain. In germline, CDR1 is MRHNA, CDR2 SNTAGT. The CDR3 contains 14 residues. V lost 4 bases and J lost 1, with 10 bases in between. In nucleotides, the CDR3 is TGTGCCAGCAGTGCCGCGCCGGGGAACACTGAAGCTTTCTTT. Translated: CASSAAPGNTEAFF.

The J gene is TRBJ2-5, the V gene TRBV11-3; D is possibly TRBD1 or TRBD2 (5 bases each). V shed 7 bases and J shed 1 base, with 13 bases lying between them. CDR1 and CDR2 (germline): SGHNT, YENEEA. This CDR3 has 14 amino acids. The CDR3 spells CASILSGGQETQYF. DNA for the CDR3: TGTGCCAGCATCCTGTCTGGGGGCCAAGAGACCCAGTACTTC.

Only one count was recorded for this clone. The chain links TRBV30 to TRBJ2-7; TRBD1 aligns across 7 bases. The CDR3 loop spans 15 amino acids. Germline V gene data show CDR1 as GTSNPN and CDR2 as SVGIG (reference sequence). V dropped 2 bases and J dropped 0; count of bases not matched to a gene: 7. CDR3 nucleotides: TGTGCCTGGAGTTCCGGGACAGATAGCTCCTACGAGCAGTACGTC. Protein sequence: CAWSSGTDSSYEQYV.